Listed below are T cell receptor beta chains from one sample, sequenced in a study of regulatory T cells in long-lasting Graves disease. TCRdb re-analysed the multiplex PCR reads in MiXCR, keeping a single row per CDR3 protein. This sample has about 430,000 distinct CDR3 sequences, with approximately 16% found just once. This sample was shared with a second study, whose subject was T cells in Graves' hyperthyroidism and ophthalmopathy.

This material consisted of peripheral blood mononuclear cells (PBMCs), taken at new diagnosis, from a patient treated with antithyroid drugs. These receptors all come from a woman between 35 and 50 years old with Graves disease. Each CDR3 is given with its conserved first and last residue. Each record gives: D gene, clone size, V gene, J gene, CDR3 protein, CDR3 DNA. The D gene is left open where the match is weak. The size of a clone is reported for some rows only, either as once, few or many, or as a class for expanded clones.

>.|.|TRBV4-1|TRBJ1-6
CASSQGRSSYNSPLHF
TGCGCCAGCAGCCAGGGACGTAGCTCCTATAATTCACCCCTCCACTTT
>TRBD2|many|TRBV12-3/TRBV12-4|TRBJ2-1
CASSLARLAPGNEQFF
TGTGCCAGCAGTTTAGCCCGACTAGCGCCAGGGAATGAGCAGTTCTTC
>.|.|TRBV4-3|TRBJ2-1
CASSQESSLIPSSYNEQFF
TGCGCCAGCAGCCAAGAATCTAGCCTTATTCCGAGCTCCTACAATGAGCAGTTCTTC
>TRBD2|many|TRBV6-1|TRBJ2-2
CASSVLAGDTGELFF
TGTGCCAGCAGTGTCCTAGCGGGAGATACCGGGGAGCTGTTTTTT
>.|.|TRBV24-1|TRBJ2-1
CATSDTGTYEQFF
TGTGCCACCAGTGATACAGGGACTTATGAGCAGTTCTTC
>.|many|TRBV9|TRBJ2-5
CASSVAGGRGETQYF
TGTGCCAGCAGCGTAGCTGGAGGGCGGGGAGAGACCCAGTACTTC
>.|many|TRBV7-2|TRBJ1-1
CASTKRLTEAFF
TGTGCCAGCACCAAAAGGCTCACTGAAGCTTTCTTT
>TRBD1|few|TRBV2|TRBJ2-1
CASSGQGLAYNEQFF
TGTGCCAGCAGTGGACAGGGATTGGCCTACAATGAGCAGTTCTTC
>.|many|TRBV4-3|TRBJ2-7
CASSQEVPGSGSEQYF
TGCGCCAGCAGCCAAGAAGTCCCCGGGTCCGGTTCCGAGCAGTACTTC
>TRBD2|many|TRBV27|TRBJ2-7
CASSAGLAGGFFYEQYF
TGTGCCAGCAGTGCGGGACTAGCGGGAGGATTTTTCTACGAGCAGTACTTC
>TRBD2|.|TRBV12-3/TRBV12-4|TRBJ2-7
CASSMGLAGYHYEQYF
TGTGCCAGCAGCATGGGACTAGCGGGATACCACTACGAGCAGTACTTC
>TRBD1|many|TRBV25-1|TRBJ2-5
CASSVARTGNQETQYF
TGTGCCAGCAGTGTTGCCAGGACAGGGAACCAAGAGACCCAGTACTTC
>TRBD1|many|TRBV20-1|TRBJ1-2
CSAEGYRGQHYGYTF
TGCAGTGCGGAGGGATACAGGGGGCAGCACTATGGCTACACCTTC
>TRBD2|many|TRBV5-1|TRBJ2-1
CASSEGGTSGYNEQFF
TGCGCCAGCAGCGAGGGGGGGACTAGCGGGTACAATGAGCAGTTCTTC
>.|.|TRBV7-9|TRBJ2-2
CASSAGHLNTGELFF
TGTGCCAGCAGCGCCGGACACTTGAACACCGGGGAGCTGTTTTTT
>TRBD1|many|TRBV11-2|TRBJ2-3
CASSRQGYTDTQYF
TGTGCCAGCAGTCGACAGGGATACACAGATACGCAGTATTTT
>.|few|TRBV28|TRBJ2-5
CASSFTLAEETQYF
TGTGCCAGCAGTTTTACGTTAGCTGAAGAGACCCAGTACTTC
>.|many|TRBV2|TRBJ1-5
CASSEAGRDQPQHF
TGTGCCAGCAGTGAAGCGGGAAGGGATCAGCCCCAGCATTTT
>.|many|TRBV10-2|TRBJ2-7
CASGGHLAYEQYF
TGCGCCAGCGGGGGACATCTCGCCTACGAGCAGTACTTC
>TRBD2|many|TRBV5-6|TRBJ2-7
CASSFGEGIEQYF
TGTGCCAGCAGCTTTGGGGAGGGAATCGAGCAGTACTTC
>.|.|TRBV20-1|TRBJ1-6
CSARLKVAEHNSPLHF
TGCAGTGCTAGGTTAAAGGTTGCCGAGCATAATTCACCCCTCCACTTT
>.|many|TRBV12-3/TRBV12-4|TRBJ2-1
CASSFIPGTGNNEQFF
TGTGCCAGCAGTTTTATTCCGGGAACGGGCAACAATGAGCAGTTCTTC
>TRBD1|many|TRBV20-1|TRBJ1-2
CSVPRTGAIGYTF
TGCAGTGTCCCGCGGACAGGGGCTATAGGCTACACCTTC
>.|many|TRBV6-1|TRBJ2-7
CASSEAGLEQYF
TGTGCCAGCAGTGAAGCTGGGCTCGAGCAGTACTTC
>.|many|TRBV12-3/TRBV12-4|TRBJ2-5
CASSVQETQYF
TGTGCCAGCAGTGTACAGGAGACCCAGTACTTC
>TRBD2|.|TRBV28|TRBJ2-7
CASSAPLAGENEQYF
TGTGCCAGCAGTGCCCCACTAGCGGGAGAAAACGAGCAGTACTTC
>TRBD2|few|TRBV5-6|TRBJ2-7
CASSLEGSGSNEQYF
TGTGCCAGCAGCCTAGAAGGTAGCGGGAGTAACGAGCAGTACTTC
>.|many|TRBV2|TRBJ1-5
CAIGSSEIANQPQHF
TGTGCCATAGGTAGCTCCGAGATAGCAAATCAGCCCCAGCATTTT
>.|many|TRBV12-3/TRBV12-4|TRBJ1-1
CASSLLGEAFF
TGTGCCAGCAGTTTATTAGGGGAAGCTTTCTTT
>.|many|TRBV10-3|TRBJ1-5
CAISEGGGNQPQHF
TGTGCCATCAGTGAGGGGGGGGGTAACCAGCCCCAGCATTTT
>TRBD2|.|TRBV4-3|TRBJ2-3
CASSHLRHGQGLAVPGTDTQYF
TGCGCCAGCAGCCATTTACGTCACGGACAGGGACTAGCGGTACCTGGCACAGATACGCAGTATTTT
>TRBD2|many|TRBV12-3/TRBV12-4|TRBJ2-1
CASNPGLAGVSEQFF
TGTGCCAGCAACCCGGGACTAGCGGGAGTTAGTGAGCAGTTCTTC